The rows below give T cell receptor beta chains drawn from one sample of a study of blood T cell repertoires in COVID-19. This table comes from immunoSEQ multiplex PCR, and its TCRdb copy is limited to in-frame clones, with some not included. The data hold some 250,000 clones, with more than 75% observed a single time. Sequencing used peripheral blood. These receptors were taken from a woman in her thirties or forties who had recovered from COVID-19. CDR3s include the opening cysteine and the closing phenylalanine or tryptophan. Fields, in order: D gene, clone size, J gene, V gene, CDR3 DNA, CDR3 protein. D genes are given only for firm matches. Clone size is shown for a subset of rows, as once, few, many or a class of expanded clone.

NA | NA | TRBJ1-1 | TRBV5-1 | TGCGCCAGCACCCCAGGATCCGGAATGAACACTGAAGCTTTCTTT | CASTPGSGMNTEAFF
NA | once | TRBJ2-3 | TRBV27 | TGTGCCAGCAGTCCCAGGACAGATACGCAGTATTTT | CASSPRTDTQYF
NA | NA | TRBJ1-1 | TRBV10-3 | TGTGCCCTACGCTGGGGGCCTTACACTGAAGCTTTCTTT | CALRWGPYTEAFF
NA | NA | TRBJ1-1 | TRBV5-8 | TGTGCCAGCAGCTTGTATCCAGGGAACACTGAAGCTTTCTTT | CASSLYPGNTEAFF
TRBD2 | NA | TRBJ2-1 | TRBV7-9 | TGTGCCAGCAGCTCGAGCGGGAGTACAGATGAGCAGTTCTTC | CASSSSGSTDEQFF
TRBD2 | NA | TRBJ2-1 | TRBV30 | TGTGCCTGGAGGACTAGCGGGAGCGGGGAGCAGTTCTTC | CAWRTSGSGEQFF
NA | NA | TRBJ2-6 | TRBV19 | TGTGCCAGTAGTTGGGGGGGGCCAGGGGCCAACGTCCTGACTTTC | CASSWGGPGANVLTF
TRBD2 | NA | TRBJ2-1 | TRBV19 | TGTGCCAGTAGTACCCCCCGACTAGCGAGCGGGGATGAGCAGTTCTTC | CASSTPRLASGDEQFF
NA | NA | TRBJ2-4 | TRBV6-5 | TGTGCCACCCAACCCGCAGTTACCAAAAACATTCAGTACTTC | CATQPAVTKNIQYF
TRBD2 | NA | TRBJ2-1 | TRBV14 | TGTGCAAGCACCTGGGAGCGGGAAGGATACAATGAGCAGTTCTTC | CASTWEREGYNEQFF
TRBD2 | NA | TRBJ2-1 | TRBV29-1 | TGCAGCGTACCTGGGACTAGCGGGAGCATGGGCTCCTACAATGAGCAGTTCTTC | CSVPGTSGSMGSYNEQFF
NA | NA | TRBJ2-1 | TRBV18 | TGTGCCAGCTCACCTTTGAGCGCTAACAACCCCAATGAGCAGTTCTTC | CASSPLSANNPNEQFF
TRBD1 | few | TRBJ1-6 | TRBV5-1 | TGCGCCAGCAGCTTGGGTCAGGGGGCCAGTTCACCCCTCCACTTT | CASSLGQGASSPLHF
NA | NA | TRBJ2-5 | TRBV7-8 | TGTGCCAGCAGCTCCGGGTTGGGGGGTGGGCAAGAGACCCAGTACTTC | CASSSGLGGGQETQYF
NA | NA | TRBJ2-2 | TRBV7-2 | TGTGCCAGCAGCCGGGACTGGGACACCGGGGAGCTGTTTTTT | CASSRDWDTGELFF
TRBD2 | NA | TRBJ2-3 | TRBV7-9 | TGTGCCAGCAGCTTAGCGCGGGCTAGCGGGAACACAGATACGCAGTATTTT | CASSLARASGNTDTQYF
NA | NA | TRBJ2-5 | TRBV7-9 | TGTGCCAGCAGCTTAGCGTCGCGGCAAGAGACCCAGTACTTC | CASSLASRQETQYF
TRBD1 | NA | TRBJ1-2 | TRBV7-9 | TGTGCCAGCAGCTTGGATGGACAGGGGGCGGGTGGCTACACCTTC | CASSLDGQGAGGYTF
TRBD1 | NA | TRBJ1-2 | TRBV10-3 | TGTGCCGCCGCCGGGACAGGGGGCTACACCTTC | CAAAGTGGYTF
NA | NA | TRBJ2-5 | TRBV18 | TGTGCCAGCTCAGGGACAAGCCAAGAGACCCAGTACTTC | CASSGTSQETQYF
NA | NA | TRBJ2-2 | TRBV5-6 | TGTGCCAGCAGCTTGGTTGGGACTAACACCGGGGAGCTGTTTTTT | CASSLVGTNTGELFF
TRBD2 | NA | TRBJ2-7 | TRBV19 | TGTGCCAGTAGCCCACCGACTAGCCTCGAGCAGTACTTC | CASSPPTSLEQYF
TRBD1 | NA | TRBJ2-7 | TRBV7-6 | TGTGCCAGCAGCACACCCCTGGGGACAGGGGTGTACGAGCAGTACTTC | CASSTPLGTGVYEQYF
TRBD2 | NA | TRBJ2-7 | TRBV29-1 | TGCAGCGCCGCCGGCGGGGGGAGGATCCACGAGCAGTACTTC | CSAAGGGRIHEQYF
TRBD1 | NA | TRBJ1-1 | TRBV4-3 | TGCGCCAGCAGCATAGGACAGGGGTTGGGGTTGAACACTGAAGCTTTCTTT | CASSIGQGLGLNTEAFF
NA | NA | TRBJ2-6 | TRBV5-1 | TGCGCCAGCAGCTTGGGGCTTGCAGGGCGGTTGGGGGCCAACGTCCTGACTTTC | CASSLGLAGRLGANVLTF
NA | NA | TRBJ2-7 | TRBV5-4 | TGTGCCAGCAGATCGGGACTGGCCGCGGGGGAGCAGTACTTC | CASRSGLAAGEQYF
NA | few | TRBJ2-2 | TRBV15 | TGTGCCACCAGCAGCTTGACCCTACAGACCGGGGAGCTGTTTTTT | CATSSLTLQTGELFF
NA | NA | TRBJ2-7 | TRBV4-1 | TGCGCCAGCAGCCAAGATTGGGCCCTGGGGGCCCTCGAGCAGTACTTC | CASSQDWALGALEQYF
TRBD2 | NA | TRBJ2-5 | TRBV7-2 | TGTGCCAGCAGCTTATTCCGCAGCGGGGCGGGGGAGACCCAGTACTTC | CASSLFRSGAGETQYF
NA | NA | TRBJ2-1 | TRBV12-3/TRBV12-4 | TGTGCCAGCAGTTTAAGGGGCAATGAGCAGTTCTTC | CASSLRGNEQFF
NA | NA | TRBJ2-2 | TRBV6-4 | TGTGCCAGCAGTGCCATCGGGGGCACCGGGGAGCTGTTTTTT | CASSAIGGTGELFF
NA | NA | TRBJ1-5 | TRBV29-1 | TGCAGCGTTGAAGTGGGGGGGACTCAGCCCCAGCATTTT | CSVEVGGTQPQHF
TRBD2 | NA | TRBJ2-1 | TRBV7-9 | TGTGCCAGCAGCCCCAACCGGGACTACGGACAGTTCTTC | CASSPNRDYGQFF
NA | NA | TRBJ2-3 | TRBV9 | TGTGCCAGCAGCCCCGGGGCGCAGTATTTT | CASSPGAQYF
TRBD2 | NA | TRBJ2-7 | TRBV14 | TGTGCCAGCAGCCCTATAGCGGGAGGGGGCGAGCAGTACTTC | CASSPIAGGGEQYF
TRBD1 | NA | TRBJ1-1 | TRBV3-1/TRBV3-2 | TGTGCCAGCAGCCAAAAGGGCCAGGGGGGCACTGAAGCTTTCTTT | CASSQKGQGGTEAFF
NA | NA | TRBJ2-3 | TRBV5-4 | TGTGCCAGCAGCTGGGGGGGACAGGGCACAGATACGCAGTATTTT | CASSWGGQGTDTQYF
NA | once | TRBJ1-5 | TRBV6-2/TRBV6-3 | TGTGCCAGCAGTCACCAGGGGCGCAGGAGCAATCAGCCCCAGCATTTT | CASSHQGRRSNQPQHF
NA | NA | TRBJ1-2 | TRBV19 | TGTGCCAGTAGTATAGGTCCGGGGGGCACTTATGGCTACACCTTC | CASSIGPGGTYGYTF